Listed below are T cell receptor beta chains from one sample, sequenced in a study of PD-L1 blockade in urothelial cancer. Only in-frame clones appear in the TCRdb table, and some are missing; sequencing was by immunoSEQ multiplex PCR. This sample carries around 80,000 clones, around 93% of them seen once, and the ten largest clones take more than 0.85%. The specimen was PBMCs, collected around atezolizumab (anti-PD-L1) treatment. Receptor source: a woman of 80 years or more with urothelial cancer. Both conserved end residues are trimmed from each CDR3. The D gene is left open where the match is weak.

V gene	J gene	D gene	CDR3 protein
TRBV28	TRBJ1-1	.	ASFRSSDTEAF
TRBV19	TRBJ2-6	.	AGSDTAGANVLT
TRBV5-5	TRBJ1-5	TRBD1	ASSGGDRGSNQPQH
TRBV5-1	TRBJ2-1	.	ASSLRDLSYNEQF
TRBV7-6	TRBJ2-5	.	ASSSDPGGETQY
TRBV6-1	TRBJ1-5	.	ASSELGRGNQPQH
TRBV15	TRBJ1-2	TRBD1	ATSPRLDRGRRGNGYT
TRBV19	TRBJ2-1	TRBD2	ASSKSAGARNEQF
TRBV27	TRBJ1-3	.	ASSLDRASGNTIY
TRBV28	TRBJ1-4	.	ASSPVGGRFVNEKLF